This T cell receptor beta chain was sequenced for a study of blood T cell repertoires in COVID-19. Study-level background: In each case, the material was cDNA or gDNA derived from T cells, B-cell-depleted T cells, or PBMCs.

Sequenced by immunoSEQ multiplex PCR; TCRdb stores in-frame clones only, minus some. The sample shows around 200,000 clones, about nine tenths of them seen only once. The ends were cut back, 5 bases at V and 4 bases at J, with 14 bases in the middle. Germline loops: CDR1 LNHNV, CDR2 YYDKDF (reference sequence). This CDR3 is 14 amino acids long. The receptor was isolated from a man younger than 35 with active or convalescent COVID-19. The chain employs TRBV15 and TRBJ2-5, with D possibly matching TRBD1 (5 bases). The material sequenced was peripheral blood. CDR3 in amino acids: CATSLGAALETQYF. Here the CDR3 DNA reads TGTGCCACCAGCCTAGGGGCCGCACTAGAGACCCAGTACTTC.